These 7 T cell receptor beta chains were all obtained from the same sample, sequenced in a study of T cells expressing NK-cell markers (TCRdb year 2020). Library construction relied on 5' RACE. Sequenced using an Illumina HiSeq 2000. After TCRdb reprocessed the reads, each CDR3 protein sequence was kept as one row, without DNA. The table for this sample shows about 260,000 distinct CDR3 sequences. Jointly, the top ten make up 4.2% of the sample. Sequencing was carried out using blood T cells: a sorted CD56 or NKG2C T cell subset, CD4+ or CD8+ T cells, or bulk PBMC T cells (not recorded which). Receptor source: a woman between 18 and 70 years old in good health.

The chain joins TRBV20-1 to TRBJ2-3; the D call from TCRdb, TRBD2, cannot be confirmed without DNA. Germline assignment: CDR1 DFQATT and CDR2 SNEGSKA (reference sequence). This CDR3 region has 17 residues. CDR3 in amino acids: CSATEGQLGGNADTQYF.

The rearrangement uses TRBV20-1 and TRBJ2-3; TCRdb indicates TRBD1, and absent DNA this call remains unverified. There are 15 residues in the CDR3. Looked up from germline, CDR1 is DFQATT and CDR2 is SNEGSKA (reference sequence). CDR3 region: CSARSGASSTDTQYF.

The chain combines TRBV18 with TRBJ1-1; the D gene TCRdb calls, TRBD1, cannot be checked with no DNA. Per the germline V gene, CDR1 is KGHSH and CDR2 is LQKENI. This CDR3 is 13 amino acids long. The chain's CDR3 is CASSPTVNTEAFF.

CDR3 sequence: CASSFYLGRIYGYTF. The chain joins TRBV12-3 or TRBV12-4 to TRBJ1-2. The CDR3 has 15 amino acids.

V and J are TRBV18 and TRBJ2-5. The CDR3 loop spans 16 amino acids. From germline, CDR1 is KGHSH and CDR2 LQKENI. CDR3 sequence: CASSRNQRQDQETQYF.

The rearrangement uses TRBV11-1 and TRBJ2-5. Per germline, CDR1 SGHAT and CDR2 FQDESV (reference sequence). The CDR3 is 14 residues long. Here the CDR3 reads CASSLRRNQETQYF.

This sequence joins TRBV5-6 and TRBJ2-4; lacking DNA, the TRBD2 call made by TCRdb goes unchecked. Germline assignment: CDR1 SGHDT and CDR2 YYEEEE. The CDR3 contains 15 residues. The CDR3 region is CASSSVGLSGNIQYF. Looking up the rest from reference TRBV5-6 and TRBJ2-4 gives the full variable domain: DAGVTQSPTHLIKTRGQQVTLRCSPKSGHDTVSWYQQALGQGPQFIFQYYEEEERQRGNFPDRFSGHQFPNYSSELNVNALLLGDSALYLCASSSVGLSGNIQYFGAGTRLSVL.